This T cell receptor (beta chain) was retrieved from a study of cytomegalovirus exposure and HLA in healthy donors. The PCR was carried out with 60 Vbeta primers and 13 Jbeta primers. Measured with immunoSEQ multiplex PCR; TCRdb has only the in-frame clones, and not every one. The data hold around 97,000 clones, with 75% to 85% observed a single time. Looked up from germline, CDR1 is MNHNS and CDR2 is SASEGT. The CDR3 has 13 amino acids. V was pared by 4 bases and J by 3 bases, with 9 bases between. Sequenced input: PBMCs. The chain carries TRBV6-1 and TRBJ1-2; D may be TRBD1 (5 bases). The clonotype comes from a woman in her late teens or twenties in good health and CMV-seropositive. The CDR3 loop is CASSVGPYYGYTF. For the CDR3, the DNA is TGTGCCAGCAGTGTGGGGCCTTACTATGGCTACACCTTC.